These 5 T cell receptor beta chains were sequenced from one sample in a study of molecular identifiers for immune sequencing clone quantification. In TCRdb, the PCR reads were re-called with MiXCR into one record per CDR3 protein. The sample consists of some 320,000 distinct CDR3 sequences, 20% to 25% of them appearing once. The sample comprised naive CD8+ T cells from blood, with Jurkat cell RNA spiked in. Subset meaning: FACS-sorted CD8+CD4-CCR7+CD45RA+ naive T cells. These receptors all stem from a human donor in good health. Some libraries in this study had Jurkat cell RNA spiked in.

Remarks on this clonotype: Being one base from a much bigger clone, this may be a read error. The CDR3 bases are TGTGCCCGGGGGTGGCAGGGGTCCTACGAGCAGTACTTC. It encodes CARGWQGSYEQYF. The chain recombines TRBV30 with TRBJ2-7, with D possibly called TRBD1 or TRBD2 (6 bases each). There are 13 residues in the CDR3. Germline assignment: CDR1 GTSNPN and CDR2 SVGIG (reference sequence). V was shortened by 8 bases and J by 1 base, with 15 bases between the two germline ends.

This clonotype was detected many times. The chain links TRBV6-1 to TRBJ2-2; D ambiguous. The CDR3 is 15 amino acids. The germline V gene encodes CDR1 MNHNS and CDR2 SASEGT. V lost 2 bases, J lost 0 bases, and 7 bases lay in between. CDR3 in amino acids: CASSEYTANTGELFF. In nucleotides, the CDR3 is TGTGCCAGCAGTGAATACACAGCGAACACCGGGGAGCTGTTTTTT.

This clonotype was counted many times. This sequence joins TRBV28 and TRBJ2-7; 7 bases fit TRBD1. Losses at the gene ends were 5 bases for V and 3 bases for J; bases not matched to a gene: 7. The CDR3 has 14 residues. From germline, CDR1 is MDHEN and CDR2 SYDVKM. CDR3 DNA sequence: TGTGCCAGCAGTCCCGGGGACAGCTACTACGAGCAGTACTTC. Its protein is CASSPGDSYYEQYF. Variable domain in full (rest from reference TRBV28 and TRBJ2-7): DVKVTQSSRYLVKRTGEKVFLECVQDMDHENMFWYRQDPGLGLRLIYFSYDVKMKEKGDIPEGYSVSREKKERFSLILESASTNQTSMYLCASSPGDSYYEQYFGPGTRLTVT.

There are many counts of this clonotype. This rearrangement joins TRBV7-6 to TRBJ2-3; TRBD2 matches at 8 bases. Germline loops: CDR1 SGHVS, CDR2 FNYEAQ. This CDR3 has 16 amino acids. The J segment lost 3 bases and the V segment lost 1 base, leaving 6 bases of the junction unmatched. CDR3 coding DNA: TGTGCCAGCAGCTTAGTTAGCGGGGCCGTAACAGATACGCAGTATTTT. This sequence encodes CASSLVSGAVTDTQYF.

J is TRBJ2-7 and V is TRBV20-1, with 8 nucleotides matching TRBD1. The ends lost 1 base at V and 2 bases at J; junction bases unmatched: 4. The germline CDR1 and CDR2 sequences are DFQATT and SNEGSKA (reference sequence). The CDR3 is 14 amino acids. The CDR3 coding sequence is TGCAGTGCTAGAGGTTTGGGACAGGCCTACGAGCAGTACTTC. This codes for CSARGLGQAYEQYF.